What follows is one TCR beta chain and its context. This record belongs to a study of siplizumab effects on memory and regulatory T cells. V was pared by 4 bases and J by 1 base, with 14 bases between. There are 15 residues in the CDR3. Germline lookup yields CDR1 SGHDT and CDR2 YYEEEE. TCRdb's table, derived via immunoSEQ multiplex PCR, lists solely in-frame clones and lacks some. The table includes roughly 80,000 clones, roughly 86% detected once. This sequence joins TRBV5-6 and TRBJ1-1; a possible D gene is TRBD1 (5 bases). The sample comprised Tregs sorted from blood. This sequence originates from a human donor in good health. CDR3 sequence reads: CASSRGALRNTEAFF. CDR3 DNA: TGTGCCAGCAGCCGAGGGGCCCTGCGGAACACTGAAGCTTTCTTT.